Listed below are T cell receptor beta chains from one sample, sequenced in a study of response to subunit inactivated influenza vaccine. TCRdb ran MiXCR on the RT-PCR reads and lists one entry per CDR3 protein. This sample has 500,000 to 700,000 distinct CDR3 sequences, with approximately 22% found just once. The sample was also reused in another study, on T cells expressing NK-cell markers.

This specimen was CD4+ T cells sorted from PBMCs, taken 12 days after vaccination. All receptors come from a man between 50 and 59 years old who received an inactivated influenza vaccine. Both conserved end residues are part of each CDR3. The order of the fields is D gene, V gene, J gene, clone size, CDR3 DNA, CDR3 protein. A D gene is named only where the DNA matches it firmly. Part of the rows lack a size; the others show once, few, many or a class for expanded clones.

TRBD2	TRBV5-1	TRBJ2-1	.	TGCGCCAGCAGCATACTAGCGGGAGAGGGTAATGAGCAGTTCTTC	CASSILAGEGNEQFF
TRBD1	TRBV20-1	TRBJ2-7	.	TGCAGTGCTAGGGGGACAGGGTTCTCCTACGAGCAGTACTTC	CSARGTGFSYEQYF
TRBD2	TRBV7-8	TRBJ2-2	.	TGTGCCGGGCGGGGGGGGCTGAACACCGGGGAGCTGTTTTTT	CAGRGGLNTGELFF
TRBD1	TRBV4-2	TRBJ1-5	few	TGTGCCAGCAGCCAAGGGGGGACAGGGGACCAGCCCCAGCATTTT	CASSQGGTGDQPQHF
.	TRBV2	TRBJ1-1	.	TGTGCCAGCAGTGAAGCGCTTAGGAACAGACCAAACACTGAAGCTTTCTTT	CASSEALRNRPNTEAFF
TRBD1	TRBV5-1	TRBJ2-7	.	TGCGCCAGCAGCTTTTCGCAGGGGGCGGTCTGGGAGCAGTACTTC	CASSFSQGAVWEQYF
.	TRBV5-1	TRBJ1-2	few	TGCGCCAGCAGCTTGGAATCCGGTGGCTATGGCTACACCTTC	CASSLESGGYGYTF
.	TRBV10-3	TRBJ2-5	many	TGTGCCATCACGGGGGACCCCCAGGTGACCCAGTACTTC	CAITGDPQVTQYF
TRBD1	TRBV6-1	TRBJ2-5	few	TGTGCCAGCAGGAGGGGACAGGGGCCCCAGGAGACCCAGTACTTC	CASRRGQGPQETQYF
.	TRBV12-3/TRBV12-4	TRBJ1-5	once	TGTGCCAGCAGTTTTCCGCCTGGGCATAAGGAGTCCCAGCATTTT	CASSFPPGHKESQHF
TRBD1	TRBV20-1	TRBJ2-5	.	TGCAGTGCTAGAGATCCAAGGACAGGGGAAGAGACCCAGTACTTC	CSARDPRTGEETQYF
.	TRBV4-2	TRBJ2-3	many	TGTGCCAGCACCCCTACGCCGGACAGCACAGATACGCAGTATTTT	CASTPTPDSTDTQYF
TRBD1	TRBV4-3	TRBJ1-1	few	TGCGCCAGCAGCCAGACAACAGGGGGCTTGACTGAAGCTTTCTTT	CASSQTTGGLTEAFF
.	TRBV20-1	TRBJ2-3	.	TGCAGTGCCAGAGCGGCTAGCACAGATACGCAGTATTTT	CSARAASTDTQYF
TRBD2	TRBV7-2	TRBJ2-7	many	TGTGCCAGCAGCTCGACTAGCGGGGGGTTCGAGCAGTACTTC	CASSSTSGGFEQYF
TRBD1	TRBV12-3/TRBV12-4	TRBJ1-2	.	TGTGCCAGCAGTATAAGAACGGACAGGGAACCTTACACCTTC	CASSIRTDREPYTF
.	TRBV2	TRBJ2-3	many	TGTGCCAGCAATGGACCATTCACAGATACGCAGTATTTT	CASNGPFTDTQYF
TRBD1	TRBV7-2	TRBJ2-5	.	TGTGCCAGCAGCCCACGGGACAGAAGGCCAGAGACCCAGTACTTC	CASSPRDRRPETQYF
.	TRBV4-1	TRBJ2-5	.	TGCGCCAGCAGCCAAGATCAGACGGAGACCCAGTACTTC	CASSQDQTETQYF
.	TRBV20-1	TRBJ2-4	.	TGCAGTGCTAGAGATTGGGCCAGGGAAAACATTCAGTACTTC	CSARDWARENIQYF